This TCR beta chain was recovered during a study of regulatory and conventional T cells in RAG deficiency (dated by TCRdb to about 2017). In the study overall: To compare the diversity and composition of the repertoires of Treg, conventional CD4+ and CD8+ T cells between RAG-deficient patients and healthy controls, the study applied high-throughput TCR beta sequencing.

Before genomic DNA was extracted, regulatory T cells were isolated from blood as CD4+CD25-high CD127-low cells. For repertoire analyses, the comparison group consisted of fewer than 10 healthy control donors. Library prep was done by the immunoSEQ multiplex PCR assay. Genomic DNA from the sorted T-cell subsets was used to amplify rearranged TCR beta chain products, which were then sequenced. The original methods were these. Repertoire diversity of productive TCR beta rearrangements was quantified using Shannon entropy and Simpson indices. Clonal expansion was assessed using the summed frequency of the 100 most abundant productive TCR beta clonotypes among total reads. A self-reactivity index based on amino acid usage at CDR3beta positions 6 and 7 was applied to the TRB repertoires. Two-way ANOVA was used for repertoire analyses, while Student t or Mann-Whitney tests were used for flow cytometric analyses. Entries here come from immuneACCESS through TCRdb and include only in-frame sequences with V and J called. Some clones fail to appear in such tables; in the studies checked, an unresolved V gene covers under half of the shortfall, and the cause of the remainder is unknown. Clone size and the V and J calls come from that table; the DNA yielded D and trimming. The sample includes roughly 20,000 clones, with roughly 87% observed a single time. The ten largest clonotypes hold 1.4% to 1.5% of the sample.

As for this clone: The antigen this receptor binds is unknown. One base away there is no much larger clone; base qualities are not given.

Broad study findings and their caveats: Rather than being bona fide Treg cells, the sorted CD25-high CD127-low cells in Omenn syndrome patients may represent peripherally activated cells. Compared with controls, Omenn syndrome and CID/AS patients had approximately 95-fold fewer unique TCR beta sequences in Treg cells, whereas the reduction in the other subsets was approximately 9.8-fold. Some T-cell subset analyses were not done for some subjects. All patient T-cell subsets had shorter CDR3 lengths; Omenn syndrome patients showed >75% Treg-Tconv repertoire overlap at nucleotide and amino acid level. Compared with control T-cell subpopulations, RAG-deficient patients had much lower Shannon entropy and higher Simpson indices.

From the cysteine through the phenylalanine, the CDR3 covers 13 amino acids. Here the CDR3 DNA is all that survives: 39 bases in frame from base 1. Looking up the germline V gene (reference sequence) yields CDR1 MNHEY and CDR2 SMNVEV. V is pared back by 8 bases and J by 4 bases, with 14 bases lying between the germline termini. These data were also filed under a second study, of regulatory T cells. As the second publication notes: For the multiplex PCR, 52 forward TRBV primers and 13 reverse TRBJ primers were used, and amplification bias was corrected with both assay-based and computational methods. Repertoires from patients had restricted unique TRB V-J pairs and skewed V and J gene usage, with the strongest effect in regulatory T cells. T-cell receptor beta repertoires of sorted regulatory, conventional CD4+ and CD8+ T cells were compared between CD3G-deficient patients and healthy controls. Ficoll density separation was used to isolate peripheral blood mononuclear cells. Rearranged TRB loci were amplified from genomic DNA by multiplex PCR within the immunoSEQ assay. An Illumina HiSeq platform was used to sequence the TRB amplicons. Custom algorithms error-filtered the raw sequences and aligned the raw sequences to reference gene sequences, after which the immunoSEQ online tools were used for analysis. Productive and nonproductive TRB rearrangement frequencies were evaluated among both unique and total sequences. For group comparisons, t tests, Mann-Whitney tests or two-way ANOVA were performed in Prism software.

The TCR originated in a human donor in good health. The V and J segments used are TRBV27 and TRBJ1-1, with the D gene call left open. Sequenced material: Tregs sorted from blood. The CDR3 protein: CASQLFLTTEAFF. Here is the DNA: TGTGCCAGCCAGCTCTTCTTGACCACTGAAGCTTTCTTT.